The 22 T cell receptor beta chains listed next were all sequenced from one sample in a study of a mutant IDH1 vaccine in newly diagnosed glioma. The time point denotes: baseline, week 1 (first vaccination visit). Treatment given: pre-vaccination baseline after standard-of-care therapy. Libraries were prepared by immunoSEQ multiplex PCR; TCRdb keeps only in-frame clonotypes and omits some of them. This sample has 15,000 to 20,000 clones, with almost 80% found just once. Source: PBMCs, taken from a glioma patient treated with radiotherapy, temozolomide or both. Receptor source: a middle-aged man with glioma.

CDR3 region: CASSPGGASGYEQYF. The CDR3, as DNA: TGTGCCAGCTCACCGGGCGGGGCTAGCGGATACGAGCAGTACTTC. V and J are TRBV18 and TRBJ2-7, with 7 bases that match TRBD2. V trimming: 3 bases; J trimming: 4 bases; junction bases outside the gene matches: 9. The CDR3 runs 15 residues. Germline V lookup: CDR1 KGHSH, CDR2 LQKENI.

The genes are TRBV6-5 and TRBJ1-2; D not certain. CDR3 length: 14 amino acids. V lost 6 bases to trimming and J lost 0 bases, with 11 bases between them. Germline V gene data show CDR1 as MNHEY and CDR2 as SVGAGI. CDR3 amino acids: CASRGGRPNYGYTF. The CDR3 DNA reads as TGTGCCAGCAGGGGAGGTCGACCTAACTATGGCTACACCTTC.

The V call is TRBV7-6, the J call TRBJ2-3; D gene unclear. Germline CDR1 and CDR2: SGHVS and FNYEAQ. Trimming stripped 0 bases from V and 3 bases from J, with 13 bases between. The CDR3 loop spans 16 amino acids. In nucleotides, the CDR3 is TGTGCCAGCAGCTTAGCGTCCAGGCCTTATACAGATACGCAGTATTTT. Protein: CASSLASRPYTDTQYF.

This clone appeared a few times. CDR3 sequence: CASSEWSSGSNTGELFF. The CDR3 DNA reads as TGTGCCAGCAGTGAATGGTCTAGCGGATCGAACACCGGGGAGCTGTTTTTT. The rearrangement uses TRBV25-1 and TRBJ2-2, with TRBD2 matching 7 bases. The CDR3 sequence is 17 residues long. J gave up 0 bases and V 1 base, and 5 bases lay outside the gene matches. Germline assignment: CDR1 MGHDK and CDR2 SYGVNS.

This clone was observed a single time. The chain is built from TRBV6-1 and TRBJ1-2; TRBD1 matches at 7 bases. Unmatched junction bases numbered 7, after V lost 5 bases and J lost 4 bases. The CDR3 length is 14 residues. Germline CDR1 is MNHNS and CDR2 is SASEGT. The CDR3 DNA reads TGTGCCAGCAGTAGACAGGGAGAATCCTATGGCTACACCTTC. Translating gives CASSRQGESYGYTF.

This chain connects TRBV15 to TRBJ2-3, with D unclear. V was pared by 0 bases and J by 2 bases, with 6 bases between. The length of the CDR3 is 14 residues. CDR1 and CDR2 (germline): LNHNV, YYDKDF (reference sequence). The CDR3: CATSRERFTDTQYF. Written as DNA, the CDR3 is TGTGCCACCAGCAGAGAGAGGTTCACAGATACGCAGTATTTT.

The J gene is TRBJ2-6, the V gene TRBV19, with D possibly matching TRBD1 (6 bases). This CDR3 is 16 amino acids long. Germline lookup yields CDR1 LNHDA and CDR2 SQIVND (reference sequence). Trimming took 7 bases from V and 2 from J, leaving 15 bases between them. In nucleotides, the CDR3 is TGTGCCAGTATAGGGCAGGGGATCCCTGGGGCCAACGTCCTGACTTTC. Its protein product is CASIGQGIPGANVLTF.

The gene calls are TRBV7-8 and TRBJ2-1; TRBD2 agrees at 12 bases. Germline assignment: CDR1 SGHVS and CDR2 FQNEAQ. Trimming took 4 bases from V and 6 from J; bases not matched to a gene: 4. This CDR3 is built from 15 residues. CDR3 nucleotide sequence: TGTGCCAGCAGCTCAGGACTAGCGGGAAGCAATGAGCAGTTCTTC. Protein product: CASSSGLAGSNEQFF.

In its sample, this clone was seen once. The V call is TRBV4-3, the J call TRBJ1-1; D ambiguous. Germline CDR1 reads LGHNA; CDR2 reads YSLEER. This CDR3 comprises 14 residues. Trimming left V 0 bases short and J 4 bases short, with 9 bases between. CDR3 in DNA: TGCGCCAGCAGCCAAGAGAAGGAGAGCACTGAAGCTTTCTTT. Translation: CASSQEKESTEAFF.

The CDR3 loop is CASSLYGTSPNEQFF. The CDR3 DNA is TGCGCCAGCAGCTTGTATGGGACTAGTCCCAATGAGCAGTTCTTC. V usage is TRBV5-1 and J usage is TRBJ2-1, with 8 bases aligning to TRBD2. This CDR3 is built from 15 residues. Germline-derived CDR1 and CDR2 are SGHRS and YFSETQ. The junction had 6 bases not matched to a gene; V was cut back by 1 base and J by 6 bases.

The gene calls are TRBV27 and TRBJ2-1, with TRBD2 identical over 12 bases. V shed 5 bases and J 9 bases; nucleotides not matched to a gene: 11. Germline CDR1 reads MNHEY; CDR2 reads SMNVEV (reference sequence). The CDR3 has 16 residues. The CDR3 nucleotides are TGTGCCAGCAGTGCAGTCTCTAGCGGGAGGGCCCGTGAGCAGTTCTTC. This translates into CASSAVSSGRAREQFF.

V usage is TRBV5-1 and J usage is TRBJ2-7; D possibly corresponds to TRBD1 (5 bases). This CDR3 region has 15 residues. Trimming left V 1 base short and J 5 bases short, with 16 bases between. Germline V CDR1 and CDR2: SGHRS, YFSETQ. In nucleotides, the CDR3 is TGCGCCAGCAGCTTGAGGGGCCCCTCGTCGAACGAGCAGTACTTC. This codes for CASSLRGPSSNEQYF.

The chain employs TRBV28 and TRBJ2-7; 15 nucleotides line up with TRBD2. The CDR3 totals 17 residues. Germline loops: CDR1 MDHEN, CDR2 SYDVKM. Trimming removed 7 bases from V and 4 bases from J; junction bases left unmatched: 11. The CDR3 sequence is CASTQGLAGGPFYEQYV. Written as DNA, the CDR3 is TGTGCCAGCACCCAAGGACTAGCGGGAGGGCCTTTTTACGAGCAGTACGTC.

The rearrangement links TRBV6-5 to TRBJ1-2, with no clear D. This CDR3 region has 11 residues. Trimming stripped 6 bases from V and 7 bases from J, with 9 bases between. Germline V CDR1 and CDR2: MNHEY, SVGAGI. CDR3 amino acids: CASRGIGGYTF. In nucleotides, the CDR3 is TGTGCCAGCAGGGGAATTGGTGGCTACACCTTC.

This chain connects TRBV19 to TRBJ2-7, with TRBD2 as a possible D gene (5 bases). Germline CDR1 reads LNHDA; CDR2 reads SQIVND (reference sequence). The CDR3 is 15 amino acids. The V gene lost 3 bases and the J gene lost 2 bases, with 14 bases spanning the gap. CDR3 in DNA: TGTGCCAGTAGTATTGGAGGTCAAATCCCCTACGAGCAGTACTTC. This translates into CASSIGGQIPYEQYF.

J is TRBJ1-1 and V is TRBV5-4, with D tentatively TRBD1 (6 bases). V lost 4 bases and J lost 4, with 14 bases in between. Germline V CDR1 and CDR2: SGHNT, YYREEE (reference sequence). The CDR3 spans 14 residues. The CDR3 is CASSPAAGATEAFF. The CDR3, as DNA: TGTGCCAGCAGCCCGGCGGCAGGGGCCACTGAAGCTTTCTTT.

The chain recombines TRBV6-6 with TRBJ2-1; 8 nucleotides agree with TRBD2. CDR1 is MNHNY and CDR2 is SVGAGI in the germline V gene (reference sequence). The CDR3 consists of 16 residues. V was pared by 0 bases and J by 5 bases, with 6 bases of the junction left unmatched. The CDR3 protein is CASSYSIAAGDNEQFF. The CDR3 DNA is TGTGCCAGCAGTTACTCGATAGCAGCGGGGGACAATGAGCAGTTCTTC.

This clone was observed a handful of times. This chain uses TRBV2 with TRBJ2-7; 8 nucleotides align to TRBD1. V shed 11 bases, J shed 3 bases, and the junction held 9 bases outside the gene matches. This CDR3 is built from 13 residues. Germline assignment: CDR1 SNHLY and CDR2 FYNNEI. The CDR3: CAGDTGGDYEQYF. As DNA, the CDR3 is TGTGCCGGCGATACAGGGGGAGACTACGAGCAGTACTTC.

CDR3 region: CASSQNLGLGEQYV. The CDR3 DNA is TGTGCCAGCAGTCAAAATTTGGGTTTAGGGGAGCAGTACGTC. This chain uses TRBV6-1 with TRBJ2-7; no clear D gene. V lost 5 bases and J lost 7, with 18 bases in between. The CDR3 has 14 residues. Germline loops: CDR1 MNHNS, CDR2 SASEGT.

The genes are TRBV21-1 and TRBJ2-7. TRBV21-1 is a pseudogene. This CDR3 comprises 15 residues. The CDR3 reads CASSNMRGFYEGQYV. The CDR3 DNA reads as TGTGCCAGCAGCAATATGCGCGGGTTCTACGAGGGGCAGTACGTC.

J is TRBJ2-1 and V is TRBV14, with TRBD1 identical over 8 bases. Germline assignment: CDR1 SGHDN and CDR2 FVKESK. With V trimmed by 4 bases and J by 4 bases, 3 bases remained unmatched. The CDR3 covers 14 residues. The CDR3 loop reads CASSLGTGYNEQFF. Written as DNA, the CDR3 is TGTGCCAGCAGCCTCGGGACAGGTTACAATGAGCAGTTCTTC.

This clone was observed once. V and J are TRBV11-2 and TRBJ2-7; 13 bases agree with TRBD2. The CDR3 sequence is 16 residues long. V lost 5 bases, J lost 2 bases, and 6 bases stayed unmatched. Per germline, CDR1 SGHAT and CDR2 FQNNGV. CDR3 sequence: CASSPRLAGGAYEQYF. In DNA form, the CDR3 reads TGTGCCAGCAGCCCACGACTAGCGGGAGGAGCCTACGAGCAGTACTTC.